Presented here are 20 T cell receptor beta chains from one specimen sequenced in a study of identical twins. Each CDR3 protein gets one entry after TCRdb re-called the 5' RACE reads with MiXCR. Counted here are approximately 500,000 distinct CDR3 sequences, 24% occurring once; the ten biggest clones make up about 2.7%. In addition, the sample was reused for a study of T cells expressing NK-cell markers.

Sequencing was performed on CD4+ T cells sorted from blood. These receptors were taken from a woman between 18 and 29 years old in good health.

This clonotype was seen only a few times. The rearrangement joins TRBV12-3 or TRBV12-4 to TRBJ2-1, with 8 bases lining up with TRBD2. The CDR3 runs to 15 residues. V shed 1 base and J 6 bases; nucleotides not matched to a gene: 5. The DNA of the CDR3 is TGTGCCAGCAGTTTAGGGACTAGCAAGATCAATGAGCAGTTCTTC. Protein product: CASSLGTSKINEQFF.

The chain couples TRBV6-5 to TRBJ1-1; 10 bases line up with TRBD1. With V trimmed by 7 bases and J by 3 bases, 5 bases remained unmatched. The CDR3 has 14 residues. Germline values: CDR1 MNHEY, CDR2 SVGAGI. The CDR3 sequence: CASIRTGGYTEAFF. The CDR3, as DNA: TGTGCCAGCATTAGGACAGGGGGGTACACTGAAGCTTTCTTT.

CDR3 residues: CASSRTGLGVNYGYTF. CDR3 in DNA: TGTGCCAGCAGTCGGACAGGGCTCGGAGTTAACTATGGCTACACCTTC. The V call is TRBV12-3 or TRBV12-4, the J call TRBJ1-2; TRBD1 matches at 8 bases. Trimming cost V 5 bases and J 1 base; bases outside gene matches: 9. This CDR3 has 16 residues.

This clonotype was detected many times. The V gene is TRBV7-2, the J gene TRBJ2-7; D perhaps matches TRBD2 (5 bases). Trimming removed 5 bases from V and 2 bases from J, with 16 bases in between. Germline CDR1 reads SGHTA; CDR2 reads FQGNSA. The CDR3 consists of 15 residues. CDR3 sequence: CASSPSSGRTYEQYF. The DNA of the CDR3 is TGTGCCAGCAGCCCCTCAAGCGGTCGGACCTACGAGCAGTACTTC.

This sequence joins TRBV6-5 and TRBJ2-1; 9 nucleotides line up with TRBD1. The V and J ends lost 2 bases and 7 bases, in that order; junction bases with no gene match: 9. CDR3 size: 16 residues. Germline loops: CDR1 MNHEY, CDR2 SVGAGI. In nucleotides, the CDR3 is TGTGCCAGCAGTTACGGGGCGGGACAGGGTAAAAATGAGCAGTTCTTC. Its protein is CASSYGAGQGKNEQFF.

This clonotype was counted at least ten times. V gene TRBV5-1 combines with J gene TRBJ2-2; 7 positions match TRBD2. Trimming took 6 bases from V and 6 from J; bases not matched to a gene: 8. This CDR3 spans 14 amino acids. Germline CDR1 and CDR2: SGHRS and YFSETQ. Written as DNA, the CDR3 is TGCGCCAGCAAGCTCAGGGAGGGCGCCGGGGAGCTGTTTTTT. This gives the protein CASKLREGAGELFF.

In this sample, this clonotype turned up a few times. This chain joins TRBV20-1 and TRBJ1-6, with D possibly TRBD1 on 6 matching bases. CDR1 is DFQATT, CDR2 SNEGSKA, per germline (reference sequence). Trimming took 7 bases from V and 4 from J, leaving 14 bases between them. This CDR3 is built from 14 residues. CDR3 coding DNA: TGCAGTGTCTTGGACAGATCTTATAATTCACCCCTCCACTTT. Protein product: CSVLDRSYNSPLHF.

The V and J genes are TRBV5-1 and TRBJ2-7; D is perhaps TRBD1 or TRBD2 (6 bases each). Germline CDR1 SGHRS, CDR2 YFSETQ. V shed 1 base and J shed 3 bases, with 11 bases lying between them. The CDR3 totals 14 residues. The DNA for the CDR3 is TGCGCCAGCAGCTTGAGGGGGGAGGTCTACGAGCAGTACTTC. Translating gives CASSLRGEVYEQYF.

The chain joins TRBV5-1 to TRBJ2-7; 11 bases map to TRBD1. In germline, CDR1 is SGHRS, CDR2 YFSETQ. V was pared by 2 bases and J by 6 bases, with 4 bases of the junction left unmatched. The CDR3 sequence is 14 residues long. CDR3: CASSFGQGAGEQYF. The CDR3 DNA reads TGCGCCAGCAGCTTCGGACAGGGGGCAGGCGAGCAGTACTTC.

The chain uses TRBV5-5 and TRBJ2-5, with D uncertain. CDR1 and CDR2 (germline): SGHKS, YYEKEE (reference sequence). The CDR3 has 15 amino acids. Trimming took off 0 bases at V and 1 base at J, with 10 bases between the two ends. CDR3 nucleotides: TGTGCCAGCAGCTTGGAGCACGCAGTCCAAGAGACCCAGTACTTC. Translated, it gives CASSLEHAVQETQYF.

This chain joins TRBV25-1 and TRBJ2-1; D call uncertain. This CDR3 has 14 amino acids. Deletions cut 4 bases from V and 6 bases from J, with 13 bases between. Germline V gene lookup returns CDR1 MGHDK and CDR2 SYGVNS. CDR3 coding DNA: TGTGCCAGCAGTGGGGTAGCTCCGTTCAATGAGCAGTTCTTC. This codes for CASSGVAPFNEQFF.

This clonotype was observed a few times. The J gene is TRBJ2-7, the V gene TRBV7-9; no definite D call. Trimming took off 5 bases at V and 7 bases at J, with 15 bases between the two ends. This CDR3 region has 13 residues. Germline V lookup: CDR1 SEHNR, CDR2 FQNEAQ (reference sequence). The CDR3 loop is CASSGQLAPEQYF. For the CDR3, the DNA is TGTGCCAGCAGCGGTCAACTGGCCCCAGAGCAGTACTTC.

CDR3 loop: CASSQDSGYEQFF. Written as DNA, the CDR3 is TGTGCCAGCAGCCAAGATAGCGGGTACGAGCAGTTCTTC. The J gene is TRBJ2-1, the V gene TRBV14; 7 nucleotides line up with TRBD2. Losses at the gene ends were 0 bases for V and 10 bases for J; bases not matched to a gene: 3. Looked up from germline, CDR1 is SGHDN and CDR2 is FVKESK. The CDR3 is 13 amino acids.

V gene TRBV5-1 combines with J gene TRBJ2-5; 8 bases agree with TRBD2. This CDR3 is built from 14 residues. Looked up from germline, CDR1 is SGHRS and CDR2 is YFSETQ. With V trimmed by 7 bases and J by 2 bases, 7 bases remained unmatched. Here the CDR3 reads CASGSGSEQETQYF. The DNA of the CDR3 is TGCGCCAGCGGGAGCGGGAGTGAGCAAGAGACCCAGTACTTC.

This clonotype was found many times. This chain connects TRBV19 to TRBJ1-1; 8 bases match TRBD1. The V gene's germline CDR1 is LNHDA and CDR2 SQIVND (reference sequence). The CDR3 has 13 amino acids. V lost 9 bases to trimming and J lost 1 base; unmatched junction nucleotides: 4. Written as DNA, the CDR3 is TGTGCCAGCAGAGACAGGGGGAACACTGAAGCTTTCTTT. It is translated as CASRDRGNTEAFF. The full variable domain, its missing parts supplied by reference TRBV19 and TRBJ1-1, is DGGITQSPKYLFRKEGQNVTLSCEQNLNHDAMYWYRQDPGQGLRLIYYSQIVNDFQKGDIAEGYSVSREKKESFPLTVTSAQKNPTAFYLCASRDRGNTEAFFGQGTRLTVV.

There are a few counts of this clonotype. This sequence joins TRBV12-3 or TRBV12-4 and TRBJ1-1, with TRBD1 as a possible D gene (5 bases). The CDR3 covers 17 residues. Trimming stripped 6 bases from V and 3 bases from J, with 23 bases between. The CDR3 loop reads CASRGEGPFRMHTEAFF. CDR3 nucleotides: TGTGCCAGCAGGGGCGAGGGACCCTTTCGTATGCACACTGAAGCTTTCTTT.

This clonotype was seen a handful of times. This rearrangement joins TRBV7-2 to TRBJ1-1; possible D gene TRBD1, 5 bases. This CDR3 contains 14 residues. CDR1 is SGHTA and CDR2 is FQGNSA in the germline V gene. Trimming took 5 bases from V and 5 from J, leaving 15 bases between them. CDR3 sequence: CASSQGRRGTEAFF. In DNA, the CDR3 is TGTGCCAGCAGCCAGGGACGGCGGGGGACTGAAGCTTTCTTT.

This chain joins TRBV20-1 and TRBJ2-5, with 8 bases that match TRBD2. The CDR3 is 15 amino acids. From germline, CDR1 is DFQATT and CDR2 SNEGSKA (reference sequence). After removal of 5 bases from V and 7 bases from J, the junction contained 15 bases not matched to a gene. The CDR3 loop reads CSAGGALAGVRTQYF. The CDR3 DNA is TGCAGTGCTGGGGGGGCCCTAGCGGGCGTGAGGACCCAGTACTTC.

This clonotype was found many times. The chain couples TRBV20-1 to TRBJ1-6, with 9 bases matching TRBD1. V lost 5 bases and J lost 10; bases outside the gene matches: 12. Germline CDR1 DFQATT, CDR2 SNEGSKA (reference sequence). There are 15 residues in the CDR3. The CDR3 sequence is CSAAPGTGLNSPLHF. CDR3 DNA: TGCAGTGCTGCTCCCGGGACAGGGTTAAACTCACCCCTCCACTTT.

The chain is built from TRBV5-4 and TRBJ2-4; D remains unclear. Germline loops: CDR1 SGHNT, CDR2 YYREEE (reference sequence). The V end was cut by 5 bases, the J end by 0 bases, with 9 bases between. This CDR3 region has 14 residues. As DNA, the CDR3 is TGTGCCAGCAGTGCTCAGATAGCCAAAAACATTCAGTACTTC. It is translated as CASSAQIAKNIQYF.